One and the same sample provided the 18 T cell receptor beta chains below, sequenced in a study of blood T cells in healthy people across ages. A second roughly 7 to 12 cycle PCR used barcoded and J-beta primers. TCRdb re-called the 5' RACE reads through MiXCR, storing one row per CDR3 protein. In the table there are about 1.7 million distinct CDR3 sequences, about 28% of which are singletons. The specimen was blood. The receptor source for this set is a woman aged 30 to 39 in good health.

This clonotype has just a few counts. The CDR3, as DNA: TGTGCCAGCAGTCGGACAGAGGAAACGGGTGAGCAGTACTTC. Translating it yields CASSRTEETGEQYF. The genes are TRBV6-5 and TRBJ2-7; perhaps TRBD1 as D (6 bases). Looked up from germline, CDR1 is MNHEY and CDR2 is SVGAGI. V was clipped by 5 bases and J by 7 bases, with 18 bases between them. CDR3 length: 14 residues.

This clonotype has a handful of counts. For the CDR3, the DNA is TGCAGTGCTCAACGGGGGGGAATGAACACTGAAGCTTTCTTT. Translated: CSAQRGGMNTEAFF. The chain couples TRBV20-1 to TRBJ1-1; D might be TRBD1 (5 bases). This CDR3 has 14 amino acids. V shed 5 bases and J shed 0 bases, with 13 bases lying between them. The germline CDR1 and CDR2 sequences are DFQATT and SNEGSKA (reference sequence).

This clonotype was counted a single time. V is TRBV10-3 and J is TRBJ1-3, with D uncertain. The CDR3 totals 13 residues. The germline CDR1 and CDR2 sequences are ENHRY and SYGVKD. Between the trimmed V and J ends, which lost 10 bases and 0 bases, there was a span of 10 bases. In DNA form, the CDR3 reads TGTGCCACGACGGACCCCTCTGGAAACACCATATATTTT. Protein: CATTDPSGNTIYF.

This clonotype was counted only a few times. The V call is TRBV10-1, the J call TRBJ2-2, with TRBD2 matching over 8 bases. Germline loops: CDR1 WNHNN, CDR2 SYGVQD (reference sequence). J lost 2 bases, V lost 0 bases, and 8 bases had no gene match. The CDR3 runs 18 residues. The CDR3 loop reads CASSESWASGSNTGELFF. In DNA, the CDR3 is TGCGCCAGCAGTGAGTCGTGGGCTAGCGGGTCAAACACCGGGGAGCTGTTTTTT.

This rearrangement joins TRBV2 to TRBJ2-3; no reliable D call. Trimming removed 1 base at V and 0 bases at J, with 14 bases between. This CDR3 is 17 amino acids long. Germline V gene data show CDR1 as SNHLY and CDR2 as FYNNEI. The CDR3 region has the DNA TGTGCCAGCAGTGAAGGTGGCGGTGGACCTAGCACAGATACGCAGTATTTT. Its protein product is CASSEGGGGPSTDTQYF.

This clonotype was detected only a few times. The CDR3, as DNA: TGCAGTGGCGGACAGGGTGATCAGCCCCAGCATTTT. Encoded protein: CSGGQGDQPQHF. V is TRBV20-1 and J is TRBJ1-5, with 8 bases aligning to TRBD1. Trimming at V came to 7 bases and at J to 5 bases, leaving 4 bases not matched to a gene. Germline CDR1 reads DFQATT; CDR2 reads SNEGSKA (reference sequence). This CDR3 comprises 12 residues.

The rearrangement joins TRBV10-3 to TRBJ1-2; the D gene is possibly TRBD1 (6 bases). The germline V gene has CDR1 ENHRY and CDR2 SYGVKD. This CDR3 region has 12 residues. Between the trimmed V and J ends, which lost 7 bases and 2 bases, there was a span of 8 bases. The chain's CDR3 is CAITGGNYGYTF. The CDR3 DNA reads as TGTGCCATCACGGGGGGCAACTATGGCTACACCTTC.

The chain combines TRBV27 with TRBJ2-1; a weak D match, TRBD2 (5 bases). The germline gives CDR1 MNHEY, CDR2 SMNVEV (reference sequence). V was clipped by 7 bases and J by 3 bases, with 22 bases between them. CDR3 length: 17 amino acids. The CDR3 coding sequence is TGTGCCAGCACTCCTTTTTATCTTTCCGGGGTCTACAATGAGCAGTTCTTC. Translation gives CASTPFYLSGVYNEQFF.

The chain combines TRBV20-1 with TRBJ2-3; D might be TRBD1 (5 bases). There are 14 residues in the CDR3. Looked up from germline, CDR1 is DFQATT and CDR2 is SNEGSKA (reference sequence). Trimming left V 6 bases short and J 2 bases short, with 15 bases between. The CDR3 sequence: CSARKSGITDTQYF. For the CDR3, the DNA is TGCAGTGCAAGGAAGTCAGGGATCACAGATACGCAGTATTTT.

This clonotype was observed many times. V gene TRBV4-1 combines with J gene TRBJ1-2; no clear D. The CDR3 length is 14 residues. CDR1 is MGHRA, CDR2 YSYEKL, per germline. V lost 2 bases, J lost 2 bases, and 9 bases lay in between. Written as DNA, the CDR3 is TGCGCCAGCAGCCAATATTCCGAGAACTATGGCTACACCTTC. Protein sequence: CASSQYSENYGYTF.

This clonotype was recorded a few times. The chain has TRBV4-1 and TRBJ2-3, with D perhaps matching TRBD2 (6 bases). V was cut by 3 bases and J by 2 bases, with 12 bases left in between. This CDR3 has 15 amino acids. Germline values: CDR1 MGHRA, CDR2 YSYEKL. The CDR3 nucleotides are TGCGCCAGCAGCCATCCCGGAGGGAACACAGATACGCAGTATTTT. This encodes CASSHPGGNTDTQYF.

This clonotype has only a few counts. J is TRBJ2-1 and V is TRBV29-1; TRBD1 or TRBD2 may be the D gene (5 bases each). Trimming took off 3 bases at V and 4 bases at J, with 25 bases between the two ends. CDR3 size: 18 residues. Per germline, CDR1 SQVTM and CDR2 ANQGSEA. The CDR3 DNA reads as TGCAGCGTTGAGGTACCCCGTCGAGGGGACGGGTGGTACAATGAGCAGTTCTTC. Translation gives CSVEVPRRGDGWYNEQFF.

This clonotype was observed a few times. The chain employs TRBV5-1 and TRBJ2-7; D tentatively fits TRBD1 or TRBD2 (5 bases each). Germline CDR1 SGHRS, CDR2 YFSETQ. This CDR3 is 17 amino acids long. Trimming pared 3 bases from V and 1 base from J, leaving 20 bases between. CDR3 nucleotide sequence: TGCGCCAGCAGCTCCGACGAAACCGGGACGCCGTCCTACGAGCAGTACTTC. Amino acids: CASSSDETGTPSYEQYF.

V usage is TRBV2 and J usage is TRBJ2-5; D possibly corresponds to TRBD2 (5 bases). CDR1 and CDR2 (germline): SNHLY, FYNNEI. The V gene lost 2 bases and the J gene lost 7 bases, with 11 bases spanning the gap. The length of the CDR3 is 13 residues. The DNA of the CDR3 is TGTGCCAGCAGTGAAACGGGGTCGGGGACCCAGTACTTC. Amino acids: CASSETGSGTQYF.

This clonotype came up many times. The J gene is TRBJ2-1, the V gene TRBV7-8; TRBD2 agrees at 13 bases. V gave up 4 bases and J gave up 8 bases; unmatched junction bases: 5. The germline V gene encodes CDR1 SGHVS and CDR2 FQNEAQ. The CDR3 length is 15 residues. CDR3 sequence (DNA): TGTGCCAGCAGCTCTGGACTAGCGGGAGCACATGAGCAGTTCTTC. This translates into CASSSGLAGAHEQFF.

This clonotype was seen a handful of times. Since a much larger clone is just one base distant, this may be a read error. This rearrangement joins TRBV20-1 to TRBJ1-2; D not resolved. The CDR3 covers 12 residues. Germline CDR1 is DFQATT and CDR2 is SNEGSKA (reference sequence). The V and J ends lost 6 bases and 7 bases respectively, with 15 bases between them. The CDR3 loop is CSAHRSSLGYTF. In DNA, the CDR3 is TGCAGTGCCCACCGCTCCTCTCTTGGCTACACCTTC.

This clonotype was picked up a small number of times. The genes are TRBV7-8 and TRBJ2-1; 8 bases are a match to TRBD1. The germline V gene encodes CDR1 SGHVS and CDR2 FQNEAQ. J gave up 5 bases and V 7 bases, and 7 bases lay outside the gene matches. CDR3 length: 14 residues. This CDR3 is CASKPNRGDNEQFF. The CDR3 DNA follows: TGTGCCAGCAAACCGAACAGGGGGGACAATGAGCAGTTCTTC. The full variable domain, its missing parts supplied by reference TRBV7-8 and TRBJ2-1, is GAGVSQSPRYKVAKRGQDVALRCDPISGHVSLFWYQQALGQGPEFLTYFQNEAQLDKSGLPSDRFFAERPEGSVSTLKIQRTQQEDSAVYLCASKPNRGDNEQFFGPGTRLTVL.

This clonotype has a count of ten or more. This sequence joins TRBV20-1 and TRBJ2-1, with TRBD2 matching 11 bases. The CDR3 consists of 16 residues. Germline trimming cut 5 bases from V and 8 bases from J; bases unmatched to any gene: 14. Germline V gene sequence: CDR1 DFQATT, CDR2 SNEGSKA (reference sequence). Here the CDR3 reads CSAVIAGGRPVDEQFF. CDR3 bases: TGCAGTGCTGTCATAGCGGGGGGGCGGCCAGTCGATGAGCAGTTCTTC.